These 30 T cell receptor beta chains were all obtained from the same sample, sequenced in a study of radiotherapy plus CTLA-4 blockade in lung cancer. Measured with immunoSEQ multiplex PCR; TCRdb has only the in-frame clones, and not every one. The sample lists 75,000 to 100,000 clones; approximately 86% were seen once. This sample comprised peripheral blood, obtained from a patient treated with radiotherapy plus ipilimumab. The receptor set was obtained from a human donor with non-small cell lung cancer that progressed on radiotherapy plus ipilimumab.

In its sample, this clone ranks as large (0.1 to 1%). The J gene is TRBJ2-5, the V gene TRBV6-5; 11 bases map to TRBD2. J was trimmed by 4 bases and V by 5 bases; bases with no gene match: 6. CDR1 MNHEY and CDR2 SVGAGI come from the germline V gene. CDR3 size: 15 residues. CDR3 nucleotides: TGTGCCAGCAGTGCTATAGCGGGAGGGCCAGAGACCCAGTACTTC. Translated, it gives CASSAIAGGPETQYF.

J is TRBJ1-1 and V is TRBV5-8, with TRBD1 as a possible D gene (5 bases). Trimming removed 2 bases from V and 4 bases from J, with 12 bases in between. The CDR3 spans 14 residues. From germline, CDR1 is SGHTS and CDR2 YDEGEE. The CDR3 sequence is CASSFGGVRTEAFF. The CDR3 coding sequence is TGTGCCAGCAGCTTCGGGGGTGTCCGCACTGAAGCTTTCTTT.

The CDR3 DNA is TGCAGCGTTGACACGGGACTAGCCTCAAACATTCAGTACTTC. It is translated as CSVDTGLASNIQYF. This chain connects TRBV29-1 to TRBJ2-4; 9 positions agree with TRBD2. Germline values: CDR1 SQVTM, CDR2 ANQGSEA. This CDR3 has 14 amino acids. J gave up 6 bases and V 3 bases, and 6 bases lay outside the gene matches.

The chain carries TRBV6-1 and TRBJ2-1, with D possibly matching TRBD2 (6 bases). Deletions cut 9 bases from V and 2 bases from J, with 14 bases between. Per the germline V gene, CDR1 is MNHNS and CDR2 is SASEGT. This CDR3 has 14 residues. In DNA form, the CDR3 reads TGTGCCAGTACAGTGAGCGGGCCCTACAATGAGCAGTTCTTC. This encodes CASTVSGPYNEQFF.

The V and J genes are TRBV5-4 and TRBJ2-6, with D perhaps matching TRBD2 (6 bases). CDR1 SGHNT and CDR2 YYREEE come from the germline V gene (reference sequence). The CDR3 is 19 amino acids. Trimming removed 4 bases at V and 1 base at J, with 21 bases between. CDR3 amino acids: CASSPGGPAQPSGANVLTF. CDR3 nucleotides: TGTGCCAGCAGCCCAGGAGGGCCAGCCCAACCTTCTGGGGCCAACGTCCTGACTTTC.

This clone has only one observation. The genes are TRBV27 and TRBJ2-7, with unresolved D. V was cut by 2 bases and J by 2 bases, with 13 bases left in between. This CDR3 spans 15 amino acids. CDR1 and CDR2 (germline): MNHEY, SMNVEV (reference sequence). CDR3 sequence: CASSLRSGPTYEQYF. The DNA for the CDR3 is TGTGCCAGCAGTTTACGGTCAGGCCCTACCTACGAGCAGTACTTC.

This clone was counted between two and nine times. The V gene is TRBV29-1, the J gene TRBJ2-7, with a weak D call TRBD2 (6 bases). With 5 bases removed from V and 0 bases from J, the gap between germline ends came to 11 bases. In germline, CDR1 is SQVTM, CDR2 ANQGSEA. The CDR3 spans 13 residues. For the CDR3, the DNA is TGCAGCGTTTTAGCGGATAGCTCCTACGAGCAGTACTTC. It yields the protein CSVLADSSYEQYF.

The chain carries TRBV6-1 and TRBJ1-5; 7 bases are shared with TRBD1. J gave up 2 bases and V 7 bases, and 8 bases lay outside the gene matches. Germline V gene lookup returns CDR1 MNHNS and CDR2 SASEGT. The CDR3 totals 15 residues. The CDR3, as DNA: TGTGCCAGCACCACGACAGGGACGGGCAATCAGCCCCAGCATTTT. Protein: CASTTTGTGNQPQHF.

The rearrangement links TRBV10-3 to TRBJ1-1; no clear D gene. Germline values: CDR1 ENHRY, CDR2 SYGVKD. This CDR3 spans 15 amino acids. V gave up 0 bases and J gave up 4 bases, with 12 bases separating them. CDR3 region: CAISESGYGSTEAFF. CDR3 nucleotide sequence: TGTGCCATCAGTGAGTCCGGCTACGGGAGCACTGAAGCTTTCTTT.

The chain links TRBV20-1 to TRBJ1-1, with D perhaps matching TRBD1 (6 bases). Germline assignment: CDR1 DFQATT and CDR2 SNEGSKA (reference sequence). The CDR3 is 11 amino acids. Trimming cost V 5 bases and J 4 bases, with 8 bases left between them. The CDR3 DNA reads TGCAGTGCTGGGACATCCACTGAAGCTTTCTTT. Encoded protein: CSAGTSTEAFF.

This clone was counted a single time. The rearrangement links TRBV9 to TRBJ2-7; weak D call: TRBD1 (6 bases). CDR1 and CDR2 (germline): SGDLS, YYNGEE. With 2 bases removed from V and 4 bases from J, the gap between germline ends came to 16 bases. CDR3 length: 15 amino acids. CDR3 protein: CASSVATGFWYEQYF. CDR3 DNA: TGTGCCAGCAGCGTTGCTACAGGGTTCTGGTACGAGCAGTACTTC.

The genes are TRBV18 and TRBJ2-7; 7 positions match TRBD2. Germline V gene sequence: CDR1 KGHSH, CDR2 LQKENI. The CDR3 spans 12 residues. The J segment lost 12 bases and the V segment lost 2 bases, leaving 7 bases of the junction unmatched. The CDR3 loop reads CASSPERGDLYF. Here the CDR3 DNA reads TGTGCCAGCTCACCAGAACGGGGGGACCTGTACTTC.

The chain joins TRBV6-5 to TRBJ2-2; D remains unclear. From germline, CDR1 is MNHEY and CDR2 SVGAGI. V was trimmed by 0 bases and J by 6 bases, leaving 14 bases between them. The CDR3 totals 16 residues. The CDR3 protein is CASSYSTRQRAGELFF. The CDR3 nucleotides are TGTGCCAGCAGTTACTCGACCAGACAACGGGCCGGGGAGCTGTTTTTT.

This chain uses TRBV11-2 with TRBJ2-1; TRBD2 agrees at 9 bases. CDR1 and CDR2 (germline): SGHAT, FQNNGV. V shed 4 bases and J 4 bases; nucleotides not matched to a gene: 17. CDR3 length equals 19 residues. CDR3 loop: CASSSLLAGESSRYNEQFF. The CDR3 nucleotides read TGTGCCAGCAGCTCACTCTTAGCGGGAGAGAGTAGTCGGTACAATGAGCAGTTCTTC.

V and J are TRBV5-1 and TRBJ1-3, with D perhaps matching TRBD1 (6 bases). V gave up 4 bases and J gave up 9 bases, with 26 bases separating them. Germline-derived CDR1 and CDR2 are SGHRS and YFSETQ. The CDR3 is made up of 17 amino acids. This chain's CDR3 is CASSPWGGDRTSPTIYF. The CDR3 DNA sequence: TGCGCCAGCAGCCCCTGGGGGGGCGACCGAACATCCCCCACCATATATTTT.

V and J are TRBV5-1 and TRBJ2-5; 7 positions agree with TRBD2. Trimming removed 4 bases from V and 5 bases from J; junction bases left unmatched: 2. The germline CDR1 and CDR2 sequences are SGHRS and YFSETQ. This CDR3 comprises 12 residues. CDR3 amino acids: CASSTGGETQYF. The CDR3 bases are TGCGCCAGCAGCACCGGGGGGGAGACCCAGTACTTC.

CDR3 sequence: CASSLRTGGNTEAFF. DNA of the CDR3: TGTGCCAGTAGTCTCCGGACGGGTGGGAACACTGAAGCTTTCTTT. This chain joins TRBV19 and TRBJ1-1; D gene unclear. CDR1 and CDR2 from the germline V gene are LNHDA and SQIVND (reference sequence). This CDR3 comprises 15 residues. V lost 5 bases to trimming and J lost 1 base, with 14 bases between them.

This clone turned up a few times. V gene TRBV5-1 combines with J gene TRBJ2-3; 8 bases align to TRBD1. Germline V lookup: CDR1 SGHRS, CDR2 YFSETQ. V shed 3 bases, J shed 1 base, and the junction held 4 bases outside the gene matches. The length of the CDR3 is 15 residues. As DNA, the CDR3 is TGCGCCAGCAGCTACGGACAGGGAGGCACAGATACGCAGTATTTT. It translates to CASSYGQGGTDTQYF.

V is TRBV19 and J is TRBJ2-2, with D possibly being TRBD1 (5 bases). Germline assignment: CDR1 LNHDA and CDR2 SQIVND (reference sequence). The CDR3 loop spans 14 amino acids. With 5 bases removed from V and 5 bases from J, the gap between germline ends came to 12 bases. The DNA of the CDR3 is TGTGCCAGTAGTGAACGACAGAAGACCGGGGAGCTGTTTTTT. It translates to CASSERQKTGELFF.

V usage is TRBV30 and J usage is TRBJ2-6; tentatively, D is TRBD2 (6 bases). This CDR3 is 18 amino acids long. V lost 5 bases, J lost 4 bases, and 24 bases lay in between. Germline CDR1 reads GTSNPN; CDR2 reads SVGIG (reference sequence). CDR3 DNA sequence: TGTGCCTGGGTCCCCGGGAGCTTAACTTTAGCCGGGGCCAACGTCCTGACTTTC. Translation gives CAWVPGSLTLAGANVLTF.

J is TRBJ2-5 and V is TRBV11-2, with a possible D match to TRBD2 (5 bases). There are 14 residues in the CDR3. Trimming took off 8 bases at V and 4 bases at J, with 17 bases between the two ends. Germline loops: CDR1 SGHAT, CDR2 FQNNGV. The CDR3: CASVSPRVGETQYF. The CDR3 coding sequence is TGTGCCAGCGTTTCCCCGAGGGTAGGAGAGACCCAGTACTTC. The variable domain in full, completed from reference TRBV11-2 and TRBJ2-5, reads EAGVAQSPRYKIIEKRQSVAFWCNPISGHATLYWYQQILGQGPKLLIQFQNNGVVDDSQLPKDRFSAERLKGVDSTLKIQPAKLEDSAVYLCASVSPRVGETQYFGPGTRLLVL.

The gene calls are TRBV6-6 and TRBJ2-1; 12 bases are shared with TRBD2. CDR1 is MNHNY, CDR2 SVGAGI, per germline (reference sequence). V lost 5 bases and J lost 5; bases outside the gene matches: 4. The CDR3 has 15 amino acids. The chain's CDR3 is CASSLAGGRDNEQFF. In DNA form, the CDR3 reads TGTGCCAGCAGTCTAGCGGGAGGGCGGGACAATGAGCAGTTCTTC.

This sequence joins TRBV19 and TRBJ1-1, with D unclear. Germline assignment: CDR1 LNHDA and CDR2 SQIVND (reference sequence). The CDR3 runs to 12 residues. V lost 4 bases to trimming and J lost 1 base, with 4 bases between them. In nucleotides, the CDR3 is TGTGCCAGTAGTAAAGGGAACACTGAAGCTTTCTTT. Protein: CASSKGNTEAFF.

The chain carries TRBV7-9 and TRBJ1-2; D possibly corresponds to TRBD1 (6 bases). With 2 bases removed from V and 2 bases from J, the gap between germline ends came to 12 bases. Germline values: CDR1 SEHNR, CDR2 FQNEAQ (reference sequence). The length of the CDR3 is 15 residues. The CDR3 DNA reads TGTGCCAGCAGCTTAAAGACAGGCCAAAACTATGGCTACACCTTC. Protein: CASSLKTGQNYGYTF. The full variable domain, with the rest looked up from reference TRBV7-9 and TRBJ1-2, is DTGVSQNPRHKITKRGQNVTFRCDPISEHNRLYWYRQTLGQGPEFLTYFQNEAQLEKSRLLSDRFSAERPKGSFSTLEIQRTEQGDSAMYLCASSLKTGQNYGYTFGSGTRLTVV.

The chain links TRBV2 to TRBJ2-7, with D possibly matching TRBD2 (6 bases). Germline V gene sequence: CDR1 SNHLY, CDR2 FYNNEI. The V end lost 3 bases, the J end lost 0 bases, and 12 bases lay between the germline ends. This CDR3 has 15 residues. The CDR3 loop reads CASSDRTGASYEQYF. The DNA for the CDR3 is TGTGCCAGCAGTGATAGGACGGGAGCCTCCTACGAGCAGTACTTC.

The V and J genes are TRBV27 and TRBJ2-7, with D hard to call. Germline V gene data show CDR1 as MNHEY and CDR2 as SMNVEV (reference sequence). The CDR3 runs 13 residues. V lost 3 bases to trimming and J lost 1 base, with 7 bases between them. The CDR3 is CASSLSISYEQYF. The CDR3 nucleotides are TGTGCCAGCAGTTTGTCCATATCCTACGAGCAGTACTTC.

This sequence joins TRBV5-6 and TRBJ2-7; D ambiguous. The CDR3 contains 15 residues. Per germline, CDR1 SGHDT and CDR2 YYEEEE. The V and J ends lost 2 bases and 1 base respectively, with 13 bases between them. The CDR3 loop is CASSFLTARSYEQYF. The DNA of the CDR3 is TGTGCCAGCAGCTTTTTAACAGCCAGATCCTACGAGCAGTACTTC. The full variable domain, completed using reference TRBV5-6 and TRBJ2-7, is DAGVTQSPTHLIKTRGQQVTLRCSPKSGHDTVSWYQQALGQGPQFIFQYYEEEERQRGNFPDRFSGHQFPNYSSELNVNALLLGDSALYLCASSFLTARSYEQYFGPGTRLTVT.

V is TRBV21-1 and J is TRBJ2-7. TRBV21-1 is a pseudogene. This CDR3 region has 13 residues. In DNA, the CDR3 is TGTGCCAGCACGGGGACCCACTCCTACGAGCAGTACTTC. Encoded protein: CASTGTHSYEQYF.

The V and J genes are TRBV4-2 and TRBJ2-1; 9 bases fit TRBD1. The CDR3 is 16 residues long. V lost 5 bases, J lost 7 bases, and 12 bases stayed unmatched. Germline loops: CDR1 LGHNA, CDR2 YNFKEQ. This CDR3 reads CASSSWTGVVNNEQFF. DNA of the CDR3: TGTGCCAGCAGCTCATGGACAGGGGTAGTAAATAATGAGCAGTTCTTC.

The chain links TRBV5-1 to TRBJ2-3, with D possibly being TRBD1 or TRBD2 (6 bases each). The germline V and J ends were trimmed by 2 bases and 3 bases, with 13 bases remaining between them. This CDR3 is 15 amino acids long. Looked up from germline, CDR1 is SGHRS and CDR2 is YFSETQ. The CDR3 bases are TGCGCCAGCAGCTTCCTCCGGAGGGGGACAGATACGCAGTATTTT. Amino acids: CASSFLRRGTDTQYF.